This TCR beta chain was observed in a study of T cell repertoires in cytomegalovirus infection. Overall study context: It was the public TCR beta signatures that indicated both CMV infection and matching HLA type.

V shed 2 bases and J shed 10 bases, with 11 bases lying between them. Looked up from germline, CDR1 is MDHEN and CDR2 is SYDVKM. The CDR3 contains 12 residues. TCRdb reanalysed the reads using MiXCR and keeps one entry per CDR3 protein. The sample holds 150,000 to 200,000 distinct CDR3 sequences, about 21% seen once. This clonotype came up many times. V and J are TRBV28 and TRBJ1-1; D call uncertain. The receptor was isolated from a human donor in good health (CMV status not recorded). Some clones in this sample may be carry-over from other donors' samples. Sequenced input: PBMCs. The CDR3 DNA sequence: TGTGCCAGCAGTTTAGCCGGGGAGGGAGCTTTCTTT. Translated: CASSLAGEGAFF.